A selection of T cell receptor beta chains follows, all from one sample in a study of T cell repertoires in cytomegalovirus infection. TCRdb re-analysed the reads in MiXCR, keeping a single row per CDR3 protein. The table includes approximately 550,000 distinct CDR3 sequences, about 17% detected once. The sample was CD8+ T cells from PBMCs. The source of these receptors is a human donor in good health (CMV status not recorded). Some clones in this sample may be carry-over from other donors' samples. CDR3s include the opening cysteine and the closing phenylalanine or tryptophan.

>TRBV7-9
CASTPTGELFF
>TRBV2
CASNNGLATGELFF
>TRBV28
CASDPLGTEMNTEAFF
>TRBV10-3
CAISELTTFEGTSNYGYTF
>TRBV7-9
CASSWGVAGAGEGSYEQYF
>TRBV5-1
CASSASGGSDTQYF
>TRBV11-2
CASSLDVGGVYNEQFF
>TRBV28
CASSFLPSGLEGETQYF
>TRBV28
CASSPGLTNTDTQYF
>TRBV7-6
CASSSGRSIDNEQFF
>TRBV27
CASSGGTVFYEQYF
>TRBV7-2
CASSPRRDSSYNEQFF
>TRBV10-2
CASSESWGETQYF
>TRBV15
CATSRDITGELFF
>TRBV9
CASTQSAGPSTDTQYF
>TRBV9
CASSVAHGPSYEQYF
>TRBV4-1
CASSQGPQGVF
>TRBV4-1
CASSQQNRGKETQYF
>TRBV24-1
CATSDFNRADGYTF